This T cell receptor beta chain was sequenced for a study of HIV-infected patients and healthy controls. TCRdb redid the calling of the 5' RACE reads with MiXCR, one entry per CDR3 protein. The profile shows roughly 70,000 distinct CDR3 sequences, 16% of them singletons. Germline V gives CDR1 MRHNA, CDR2 SNTAGT. V was pared by 5 bases and J by 6 bases, with 19 bases between. CDR3 size: 15 residues. At least ten counts were recorded for this clonotype. The specimen was CD4+ T cells from blood. The J gene is TRBJ1-1, the V gene TRBV6-4, with D perhaps TRBD1 (5 bases). The receptor comes from a human donor in good health. CDR3 in amino acids: CASSPRDAPWAEAFF. In nucleotides, the CDR3 is TGTGCCAGCAGTCCCCGGGACGCCCCGTGGGCTGAAGCTTTCTTT.